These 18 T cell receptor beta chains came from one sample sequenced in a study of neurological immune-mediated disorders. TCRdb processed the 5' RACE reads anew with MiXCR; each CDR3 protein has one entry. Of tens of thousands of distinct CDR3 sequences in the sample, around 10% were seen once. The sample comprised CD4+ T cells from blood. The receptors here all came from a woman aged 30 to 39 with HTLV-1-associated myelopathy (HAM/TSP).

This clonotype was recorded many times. The CDR3 loop is CATRGRAGGANVLTF. CDR3 DNA sequence: TGTGCTACGAGGGGAAGGGCGGGTGGGGCCAACGTCCTGACTTTC. The chain recombines TRBV27 with TRBJ2-6; possibly TRBD1 or TRBD2 for D (5 bases each). Germline V lookup: CDR1 MNHEY, CDR2 SMNVEV (reference sequence). The CDR3 totals 15 residues.

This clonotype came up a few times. Written as DNA, the CDR3 is TGCAGTGTTTCGCAATACAGCCGAACTGAAGCTTTCTTT. Translating it yields CSVSQYSRTEAFF. V usage is TRBV20-1 and J usage is TRBJ1-1; D is unclear. The CDR3 contains 13 residues. Deletions cut 7 bases from V and 5 bases from J, with 17 bases between. Germline CDR1 DFQATT, CDR2 SNEGSKA (reference sequence).

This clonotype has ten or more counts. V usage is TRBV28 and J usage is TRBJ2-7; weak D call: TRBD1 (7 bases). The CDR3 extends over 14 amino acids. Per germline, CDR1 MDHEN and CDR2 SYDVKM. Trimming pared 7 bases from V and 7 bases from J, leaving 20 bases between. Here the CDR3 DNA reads TGTGCCAGCAATTTCGGAATCAGGGGGAGGGAGCAGTACTTC. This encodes CASNFGIRGREQYF.

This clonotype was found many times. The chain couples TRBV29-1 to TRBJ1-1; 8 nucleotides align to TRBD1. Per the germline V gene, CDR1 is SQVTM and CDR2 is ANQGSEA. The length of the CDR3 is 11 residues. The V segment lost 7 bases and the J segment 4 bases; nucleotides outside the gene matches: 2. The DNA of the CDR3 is TGCAGCGCCACAGGGGGCACTGAAGCTTTCTTT. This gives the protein CSATGGTEAFF.

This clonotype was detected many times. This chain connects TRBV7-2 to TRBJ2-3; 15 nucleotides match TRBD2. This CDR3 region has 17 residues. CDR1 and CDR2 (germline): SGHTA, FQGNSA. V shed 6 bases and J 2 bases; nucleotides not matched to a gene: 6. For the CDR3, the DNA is TGTGCCAGCAGACCAGGGACTAGCGGGGGGCCCACAGATACGCAGTATTTT. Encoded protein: CASRPGTSGGPTDTQYF.

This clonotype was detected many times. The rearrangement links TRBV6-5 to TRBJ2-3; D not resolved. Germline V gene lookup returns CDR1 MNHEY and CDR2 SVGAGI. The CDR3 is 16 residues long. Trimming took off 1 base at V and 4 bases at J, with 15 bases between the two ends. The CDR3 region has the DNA TGTGCCAGCAGTTACTTCAAAGGCTCAGGATCAGATACGCAGTATTTT. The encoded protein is CASSYFKGSGSDTQYF.

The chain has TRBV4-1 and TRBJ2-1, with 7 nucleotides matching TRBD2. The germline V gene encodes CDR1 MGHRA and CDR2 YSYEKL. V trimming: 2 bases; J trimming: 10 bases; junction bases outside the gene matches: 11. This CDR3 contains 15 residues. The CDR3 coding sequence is TGCGCCAGCAGCCAACAGACTAGCAGGGTTGGGGAGCAGTTCTTC. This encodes CASSQQTSRVGEQFF.

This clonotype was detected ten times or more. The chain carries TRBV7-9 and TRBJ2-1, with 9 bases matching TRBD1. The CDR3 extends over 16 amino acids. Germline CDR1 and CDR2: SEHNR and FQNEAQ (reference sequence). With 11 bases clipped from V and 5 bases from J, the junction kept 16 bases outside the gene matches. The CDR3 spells CALGTGRIFRNNEQFF. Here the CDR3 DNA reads TGTGCCCTCGGGACAGGGAGGATTTTTCGGAACAATGAGCAGTTCTTC.

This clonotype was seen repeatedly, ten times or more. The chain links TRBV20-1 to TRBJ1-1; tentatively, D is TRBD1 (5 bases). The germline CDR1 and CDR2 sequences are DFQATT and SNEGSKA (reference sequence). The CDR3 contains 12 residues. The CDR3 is CGGSGGSTEAFF. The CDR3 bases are TGCGGGGGAAGCGGGGGGAGCACTGAAGCTTTCTTT.

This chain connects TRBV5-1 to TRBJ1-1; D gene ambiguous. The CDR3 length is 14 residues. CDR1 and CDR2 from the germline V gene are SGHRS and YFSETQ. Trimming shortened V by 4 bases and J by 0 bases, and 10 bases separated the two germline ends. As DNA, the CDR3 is TGCGCCAGCAGCCCATCCGGAGTGAACACTGAAGCTTTCTTT. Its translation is CASSPSGVNTEAFF.

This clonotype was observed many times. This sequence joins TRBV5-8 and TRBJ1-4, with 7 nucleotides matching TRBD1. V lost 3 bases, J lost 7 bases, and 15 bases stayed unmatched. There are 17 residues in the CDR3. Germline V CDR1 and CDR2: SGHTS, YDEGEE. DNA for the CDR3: TGTGCCAGCAGCTATGGAGCTCCCGGGACAGCAGTTGAAAAACTGTTTTTT. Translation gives CASSYGAPGTAVEKLFF. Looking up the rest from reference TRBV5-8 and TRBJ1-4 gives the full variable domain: EAGVTQSPTHLIKTRGQQATLRCSPISGHTSVYWYQQALGLGLQFLLWYDEGEERNRGNFPPRFSGRQFPNYSSELNVNALELEDSALYLCASSYGAPGTAVEKLFFGSGTQLSVL.

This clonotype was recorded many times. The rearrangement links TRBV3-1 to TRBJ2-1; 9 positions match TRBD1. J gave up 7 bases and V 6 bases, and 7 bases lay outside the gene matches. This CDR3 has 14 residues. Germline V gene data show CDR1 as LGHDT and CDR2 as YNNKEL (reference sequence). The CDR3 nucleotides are TGTGCCAGCAGTCCCGGGACAGGGTGGAATGAGCAGTTCTTC. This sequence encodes CASSPGTGWNEQFF.

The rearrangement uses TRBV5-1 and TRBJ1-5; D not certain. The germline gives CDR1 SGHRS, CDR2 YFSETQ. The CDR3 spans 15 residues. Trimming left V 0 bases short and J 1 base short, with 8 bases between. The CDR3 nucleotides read TGCGCCAGCAGCTTGGACTCCAGAAGCAATCAGCCCCAGCATTTT. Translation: CASSLDSRSNQPQHF. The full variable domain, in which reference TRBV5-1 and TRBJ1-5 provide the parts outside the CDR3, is KAGVTQTPRYLIKTRGQQVTLSCSPISGHRSVSWYQQTPGQGLQFLFEYFSETQRNKGNFPGRFSGRQFSNSRSEMNVSTLELGDSALYLCASSLDSRSNQPQHFGDGTRLSIL.

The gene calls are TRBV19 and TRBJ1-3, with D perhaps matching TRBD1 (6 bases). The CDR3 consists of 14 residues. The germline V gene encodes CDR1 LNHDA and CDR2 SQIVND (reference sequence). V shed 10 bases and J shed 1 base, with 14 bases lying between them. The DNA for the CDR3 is TGTGCCAATACCATAGGGGGATCTGGAAACACCATATATTTT. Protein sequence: CANTIGGSGNTIYF.

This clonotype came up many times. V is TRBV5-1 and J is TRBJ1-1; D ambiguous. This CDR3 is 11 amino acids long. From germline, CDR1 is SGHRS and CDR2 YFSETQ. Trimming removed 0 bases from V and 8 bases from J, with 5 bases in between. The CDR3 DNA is TGCGCCAGCAGCTTGGGTTTCGAAGCTTTCTTT. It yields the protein CASSLGFEAFF.

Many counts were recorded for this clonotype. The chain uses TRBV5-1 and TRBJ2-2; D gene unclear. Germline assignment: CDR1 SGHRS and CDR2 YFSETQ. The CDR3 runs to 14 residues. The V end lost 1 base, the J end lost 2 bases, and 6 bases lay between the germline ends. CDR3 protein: CASSLYPNTGELFF. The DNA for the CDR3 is TGCGCCAGCAGCTTGTACCCCAACACCGGGGAGCTGTTTTTT.

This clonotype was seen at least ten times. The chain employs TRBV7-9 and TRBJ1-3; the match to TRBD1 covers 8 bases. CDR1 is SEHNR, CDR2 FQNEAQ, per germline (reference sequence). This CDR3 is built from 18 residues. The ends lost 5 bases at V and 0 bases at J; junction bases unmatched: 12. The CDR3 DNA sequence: TGTGCCAGCAGCCTAAGGGGAGGACAGGGAGACTCTGGAAACACCATATATTTT. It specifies CASSLRGGQGDSGNTIYF.

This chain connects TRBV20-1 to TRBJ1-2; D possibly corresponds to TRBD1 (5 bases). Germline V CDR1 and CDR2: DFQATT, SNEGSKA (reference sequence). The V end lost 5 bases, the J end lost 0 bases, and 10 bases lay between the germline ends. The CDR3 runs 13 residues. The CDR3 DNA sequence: TGCAGTGCTTCGACAGAGACTAACTATGGCTACACCTTC. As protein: CSASTETNYGYTF.